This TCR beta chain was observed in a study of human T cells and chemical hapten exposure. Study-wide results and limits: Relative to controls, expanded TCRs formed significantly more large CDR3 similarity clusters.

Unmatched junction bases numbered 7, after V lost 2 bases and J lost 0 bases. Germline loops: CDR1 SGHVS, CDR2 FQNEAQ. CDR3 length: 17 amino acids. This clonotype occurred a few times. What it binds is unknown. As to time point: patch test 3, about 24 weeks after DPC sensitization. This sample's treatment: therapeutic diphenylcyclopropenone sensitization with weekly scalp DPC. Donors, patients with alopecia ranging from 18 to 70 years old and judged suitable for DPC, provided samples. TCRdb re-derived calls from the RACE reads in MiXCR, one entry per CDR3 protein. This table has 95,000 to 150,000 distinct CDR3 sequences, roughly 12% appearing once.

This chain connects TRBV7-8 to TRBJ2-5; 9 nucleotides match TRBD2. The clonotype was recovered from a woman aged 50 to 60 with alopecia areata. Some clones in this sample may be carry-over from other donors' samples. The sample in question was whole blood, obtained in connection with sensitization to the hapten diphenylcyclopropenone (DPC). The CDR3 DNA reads TGTGCCAGCAGCTTACTCTCGGCTAGCGGGGACCAAGAGACCCAGTACTTC. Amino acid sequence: CASSLLSASGDQETQYF. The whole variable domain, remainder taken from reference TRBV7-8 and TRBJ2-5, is GAGVSQSPRYKVAKRGQDVALRCDPISGHVSLFWYQQALGQGPEFLTYFQNEAQLDKSGLPSDRFFAERPEGSVSTLKIQRTQQEDSAVYLCASSLLSASGDQETQYFGPGTRLLVL.